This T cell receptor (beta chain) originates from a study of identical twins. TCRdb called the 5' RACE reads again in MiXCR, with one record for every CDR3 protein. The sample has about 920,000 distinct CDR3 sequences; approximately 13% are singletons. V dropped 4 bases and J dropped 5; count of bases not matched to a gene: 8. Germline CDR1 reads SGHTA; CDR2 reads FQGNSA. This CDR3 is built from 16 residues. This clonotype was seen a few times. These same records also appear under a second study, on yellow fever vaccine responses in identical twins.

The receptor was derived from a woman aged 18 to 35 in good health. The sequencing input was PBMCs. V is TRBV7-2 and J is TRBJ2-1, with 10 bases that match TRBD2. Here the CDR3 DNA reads TGTGCCAGCAGCTCCCCGGGACTAGCGACACACAATGAGCAGTTCTTC. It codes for CASSSPGLATHNEQFF.